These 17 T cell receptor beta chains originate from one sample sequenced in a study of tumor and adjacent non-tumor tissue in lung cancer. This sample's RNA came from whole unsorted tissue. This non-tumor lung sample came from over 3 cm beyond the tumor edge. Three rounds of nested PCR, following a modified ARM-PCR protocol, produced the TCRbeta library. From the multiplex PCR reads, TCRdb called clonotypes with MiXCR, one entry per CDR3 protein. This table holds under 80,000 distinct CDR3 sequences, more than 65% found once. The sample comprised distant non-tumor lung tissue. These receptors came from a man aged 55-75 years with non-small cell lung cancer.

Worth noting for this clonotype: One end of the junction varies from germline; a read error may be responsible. As DNA, the CDR3 is TGTGTCAGCAGTGGGACCGGGACAATAAGAAACACCATATATTTT. Amino acid sequence: CVSSGTGTIRNTIYF. V and J are TRBV6-8 and TRBJ1-3; D perhaps matches TRBD1 (6 bases). The CDR3 spans 15 residues. Per germline, CDR1 MNHGY and CDR2 SAAAGT.

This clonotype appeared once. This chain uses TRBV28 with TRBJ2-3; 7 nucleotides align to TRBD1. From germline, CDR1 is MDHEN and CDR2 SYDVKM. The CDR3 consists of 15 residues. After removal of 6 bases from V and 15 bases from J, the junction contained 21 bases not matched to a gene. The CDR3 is CASSQETGRPDTRYF. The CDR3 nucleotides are TGTGCCAGCAGCCAGGAGACAGGGCGCCCAGATACGCGATATTTT.

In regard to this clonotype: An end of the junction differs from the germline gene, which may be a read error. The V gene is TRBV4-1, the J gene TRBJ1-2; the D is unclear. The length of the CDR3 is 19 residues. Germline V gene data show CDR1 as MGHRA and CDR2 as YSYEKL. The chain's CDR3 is CTSSQDVSNIVSAYYGYTF. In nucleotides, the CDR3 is TGCACCAGCAGCCAGGACGTCAGCAATATTGTTTCAGCTTACTATGGCTACACCTTC.

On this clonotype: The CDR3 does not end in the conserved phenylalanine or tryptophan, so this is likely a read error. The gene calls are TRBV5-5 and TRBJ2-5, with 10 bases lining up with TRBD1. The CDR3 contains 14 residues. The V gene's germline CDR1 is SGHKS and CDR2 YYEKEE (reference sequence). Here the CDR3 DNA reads TGTGTCAGCAGCTTTGGGACAGGGGAAGAGACCCAGTACTTA. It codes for CVSSFGTGEETQYL.

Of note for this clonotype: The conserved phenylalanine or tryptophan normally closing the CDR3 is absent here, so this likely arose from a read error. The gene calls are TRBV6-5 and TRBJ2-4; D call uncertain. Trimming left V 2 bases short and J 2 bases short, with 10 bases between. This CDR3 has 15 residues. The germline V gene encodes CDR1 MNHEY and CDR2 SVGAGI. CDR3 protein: CASSYRLETKNIQYL. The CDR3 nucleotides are TGTGCCAGCAGTTACAGGCTAGAGACCAAAAACATTCAGTACTTA.

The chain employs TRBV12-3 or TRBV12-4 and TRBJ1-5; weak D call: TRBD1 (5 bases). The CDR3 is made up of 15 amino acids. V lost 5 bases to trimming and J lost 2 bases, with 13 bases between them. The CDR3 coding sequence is TGTGCCAGCAGTCGACCTGGACACGGCAATCAGCCCCAGCATTTT. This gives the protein CASSRPGHGNQPQHF.

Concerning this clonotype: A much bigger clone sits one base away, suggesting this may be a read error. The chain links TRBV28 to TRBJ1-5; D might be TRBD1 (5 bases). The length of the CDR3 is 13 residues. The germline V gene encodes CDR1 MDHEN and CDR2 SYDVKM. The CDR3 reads CVSRDRNNQPQHF. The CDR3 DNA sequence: TGTGTCAGCCGTGACAGAAACAATCAGCCCCAGCATTTT.

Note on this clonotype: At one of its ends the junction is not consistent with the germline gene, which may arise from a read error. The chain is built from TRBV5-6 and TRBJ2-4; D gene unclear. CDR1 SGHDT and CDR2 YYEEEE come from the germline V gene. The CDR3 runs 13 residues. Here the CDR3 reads CASSFRDADIQYF. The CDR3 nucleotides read TGTGCCAGCAGCTTCCGAGACGCCGACATACAGTACTTC.

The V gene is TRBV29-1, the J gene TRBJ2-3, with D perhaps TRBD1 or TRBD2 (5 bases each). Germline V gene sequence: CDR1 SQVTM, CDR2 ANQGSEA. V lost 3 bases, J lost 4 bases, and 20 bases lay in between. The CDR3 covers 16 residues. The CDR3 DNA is TGCAGCGTTGATACAACCGGGATAGGGGTCGCAGATACGCAGTATTTT. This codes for CSVDTTGIGVADTQYF.

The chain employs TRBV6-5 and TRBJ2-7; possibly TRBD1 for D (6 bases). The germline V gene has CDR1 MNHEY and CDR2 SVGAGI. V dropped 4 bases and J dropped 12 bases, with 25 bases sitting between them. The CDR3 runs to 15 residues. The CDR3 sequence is CASSSPHRDTYGRYF. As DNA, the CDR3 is TGTGCCAGCAGTTCGCCCCACCGGGACACCTACGGACGGTACTTC.

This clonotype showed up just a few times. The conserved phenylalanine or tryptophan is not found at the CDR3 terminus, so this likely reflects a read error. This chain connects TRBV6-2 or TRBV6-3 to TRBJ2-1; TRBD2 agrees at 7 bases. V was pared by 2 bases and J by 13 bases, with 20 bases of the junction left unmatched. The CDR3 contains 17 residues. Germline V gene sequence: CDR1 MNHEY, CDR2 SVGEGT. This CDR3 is CASSYNIRGSFPPEQFS. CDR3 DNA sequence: TGTGCCAGCAGTTACAATATACGCGGGAGTTTCCCCCCTGAACAGTTCTCT.

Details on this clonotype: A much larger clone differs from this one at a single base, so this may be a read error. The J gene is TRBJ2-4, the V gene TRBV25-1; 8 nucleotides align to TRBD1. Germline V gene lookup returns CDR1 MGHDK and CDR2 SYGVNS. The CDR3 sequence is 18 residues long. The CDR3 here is CGSSGQGPAGVAKNIQYF. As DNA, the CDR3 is TGTGGCAGCAGCGGACAGGGTCCTGCCGGAGTGGCCAAAAACATTCAGTACTTC.

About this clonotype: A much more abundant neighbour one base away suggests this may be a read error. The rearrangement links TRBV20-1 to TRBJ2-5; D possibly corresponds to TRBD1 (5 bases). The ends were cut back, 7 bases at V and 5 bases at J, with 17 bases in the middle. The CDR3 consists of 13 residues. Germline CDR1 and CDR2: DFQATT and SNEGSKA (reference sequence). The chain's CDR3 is CSVKDTTPETQYF. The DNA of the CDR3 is TGCAGTGTTAAGGACACTACACCGGAGACCCAGTACTTC.

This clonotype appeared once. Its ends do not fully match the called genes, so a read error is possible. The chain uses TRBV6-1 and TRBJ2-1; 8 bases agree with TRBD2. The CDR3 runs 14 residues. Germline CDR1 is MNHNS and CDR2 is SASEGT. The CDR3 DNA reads TGTGCCAGCGGCCCCCGGCGGGGGGTTAATGGGCAGTTCTTC. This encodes CASGPRRGVNGQFF.

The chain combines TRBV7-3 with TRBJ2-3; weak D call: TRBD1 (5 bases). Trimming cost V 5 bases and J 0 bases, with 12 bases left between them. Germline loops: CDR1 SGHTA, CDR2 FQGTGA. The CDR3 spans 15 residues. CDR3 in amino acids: CASSTWGASTDTQYF. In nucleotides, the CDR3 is TGTGCCAGCAGCACCTGGGGCGCTAGCACAGATACGCAGTATTTT.

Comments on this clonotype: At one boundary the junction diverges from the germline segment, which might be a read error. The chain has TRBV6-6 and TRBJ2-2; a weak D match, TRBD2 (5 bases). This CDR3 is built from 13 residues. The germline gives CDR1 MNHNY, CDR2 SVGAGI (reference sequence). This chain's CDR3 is CASRGTSSGKLFF. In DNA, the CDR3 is TGTGCCAGCAGAGGAACTAGTTCCGGGAAGCTGTTTTTT.

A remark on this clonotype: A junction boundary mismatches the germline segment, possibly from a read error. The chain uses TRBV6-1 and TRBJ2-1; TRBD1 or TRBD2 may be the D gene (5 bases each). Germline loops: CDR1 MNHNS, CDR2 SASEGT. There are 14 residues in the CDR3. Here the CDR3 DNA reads TGTGACAGCAGTGACTACCCTTACAGGTATGGGCAGTTCTTC. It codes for CDSSDYPYRYGQFF.